This TCR beta chain was retrieved from a study of high-grade serous ovarian cancer treatment subgroups. About the study: Samples averaged around 14,000 reads and approximately 7,000 unique TCR beta rearrangements.

TCRdb's table, derived via immunoSEQ multiplex PCR, lists solely in-frame clones and lacks some. Here the sample spans roughly 5,400 clones, roughly 69% being singletons. The germline V and J ends were trimmed by 4 bases and 0 bases, with 13 bases remaining between them. The CDR3 sequence is 15 residues long. Germline V gene data show CDR1 as SGHNT and CDR2 as YYREEE (reference sequence). The tumor samples were collected prior to definitive surgery or chemotherapy. This clone came up a few times. The V gene is TRBV5-4, the J gene TRBJ1-2; D unclear. The sample was tumor tissue. This clonotype originated in a human donor with high-grade serous ovarian cancer. In nucleotides, the CDR3 is TGTGCCAGCAGCCGTACGGGAAGGACTAACTATGGCTACACCTTC. Amino acid sequence: CASSRTGRTNYGYTF.